These 5 T cell receptor beta chains were sequenced from one sample in a study of shared clonotypes between healthy human individuals. TCRdb keeps only in-frame clones here, not all; method: immunoSEQ multiplex PCR. The data show about 1.1 million clones, with approximately 80% seen just once and roughly 0.62% held by the top ten. Material: memory CD4+ T cells from PBMCs. The subset: CD45RA-negative fraction. The receptors were sampled from a man younger than 35 in good health. Some clones in this sample may be carry-over from other donors' samples.

The chain combines TRBV5-1 with TRBJ2-2; no firm D call. Germline V CDR1 and CDR2: SGHRS, YFSETQ. V lost 4 bases and J lost 3, with 10 bases in between. This CDR3 is built from 14 residues. The CDR3, as DNA: TGCGCCAGCAGCCTTAGTGGGTACACCGGGGAGCTGTTTTTT. Amino acids: CASSLSGYTGELFF.

In this sample, this clone turned up once. The chain links TRBV19 to TRBJ2-6; D may match TRBD1 or TRBD2 (5 bases each). CDR1 is LNHDA, CDR2 SQIVND, per germline (reference sequence). CDR3 length equals 18 residues. V was shortened by 7 bases and J by 1 base, with 20 bases between the two germline ends. CDR3 sequence: CASMGTGSLASGANVLTF. The CDR3 DNA follows: TGTGCCAGTATGGGGACCGGCAGCTTAGCTTCTGGGGCCAACGTCCTGACTTTC.

Points on this clone: This CDR3 is also generated by other DNA sequences in the sample. V usage is TRBV28 and J usage is TRBJ2-7; D gene unclear. Between the trimmed V and J ends, which lost 5 bases and 4 bases, there was a span of 9 bases. The CDR3 consists of 12 residues. Germline-derived CDR1 and CDR2 are MDHEN and SYDVKM. The CDR3 DNA is TGTGCCAGCAGTCCCCCGACGTACGAGCAGTACTTC. Protein: CASSPPTYEQYF.

This chain's CDR3 is CASSSHRGGVEKLFF. The DNA for the CDR3 is TGTGCCAGCAGTTCCCACAGGGGAGGAGTTGAAAAACTGTTTTTT. The rearrangement links TRBV28 to TRBJ1-4, with 7 positions matching TRBD1. This CDR3 is 15 amino acids long. Per the germline V gene, CDR1 is MDHEN and CDR2 is SYDVKM. Trimming cost V 4 bases and J 7 bases; bases outside gene matches: 9.

This clone was counted a few times. The identical CDR3 is also encoded by other nucleotide sequences in the sample. The V gene is TRBV12-5, the J gene TRBJ2-3; 7 nucleotides line up with TRBD1. The V gene end was trimmed by 1 base and the J gene end by 1 base; junction bases not matched to a gene: 2. The CDR3 has 15 amino acids. CDR1 and CDR2 from the germline V gene are LGHNT and FRNRAP. The CDR3: CASGLGTGGTDTQYF. The DNA of the CDR3 is TGTGCTAGTGGTTTGGGGACAGGAGGCACAGATACGCAGTATTTT.